This entry concerns a single TCR beta chain. This sample stems from a study of blood T cells in healthy people across ages. The CDR3 is 13 amino acids. Germline assignment: CDR1 MNHEY and CDR2 SMNVEV (reference sequence). Trimming shortened V by 5 bases and J by 6 bases, and 11 bases separated the two germline ends. Primers used in a second PCR of about 7 to 12 cycles were a sample-barcoded 5' primer and a J-beta primer mix. TCRdb ran MiXCR on the 5' RACE reads and lists one entry per CDR3 protein. The table has about 640,000 distinct CDR3 sequences, approximately 59% seen once; the top ten hold 30% to 40%.

This receptor was obtained from a man in his 60s in good health. This chain joins TRBV27 and TRBJ2-1; D not certain. Sequencing input: blood. The CDR3 sequence: CASSTYGINEQFF. CDR3 DNA: TGTGCCAGCAGTACCTACGGAATCAATGAGCAGTTCTTC.